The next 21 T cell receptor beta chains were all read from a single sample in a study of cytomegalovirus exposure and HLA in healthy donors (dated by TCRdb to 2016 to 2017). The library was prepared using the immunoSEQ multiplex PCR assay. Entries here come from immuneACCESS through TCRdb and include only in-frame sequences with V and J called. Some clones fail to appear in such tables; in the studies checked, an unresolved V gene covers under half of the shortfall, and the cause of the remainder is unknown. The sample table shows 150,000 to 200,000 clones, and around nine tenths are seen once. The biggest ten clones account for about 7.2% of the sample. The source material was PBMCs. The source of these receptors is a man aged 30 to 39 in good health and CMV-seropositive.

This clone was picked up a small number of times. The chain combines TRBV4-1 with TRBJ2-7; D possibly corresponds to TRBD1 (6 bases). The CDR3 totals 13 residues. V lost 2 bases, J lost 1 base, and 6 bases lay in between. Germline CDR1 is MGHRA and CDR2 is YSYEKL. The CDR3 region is CASSQTGSYEQYF. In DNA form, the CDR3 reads TGCGCCAGCAGCCAAACAGGGTCCTACGAGCAGTACTTC.

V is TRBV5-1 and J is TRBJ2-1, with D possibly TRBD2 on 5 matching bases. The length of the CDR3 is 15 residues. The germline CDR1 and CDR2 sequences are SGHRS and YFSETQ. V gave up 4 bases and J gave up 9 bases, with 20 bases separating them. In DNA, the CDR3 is TGCGCCAGCAGCCTTGACGGACCAGATGGAGGTGAGCAGTTCTTC. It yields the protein CASSLDGPDGGEQFF.

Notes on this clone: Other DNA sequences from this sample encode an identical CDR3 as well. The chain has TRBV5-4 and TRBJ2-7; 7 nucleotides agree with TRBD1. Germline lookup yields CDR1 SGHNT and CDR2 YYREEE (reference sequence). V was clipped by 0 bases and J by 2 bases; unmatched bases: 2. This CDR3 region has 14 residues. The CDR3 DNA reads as TGTGCCAGCAGCTTGGGGGACAGTACCTACGAGCAGTACTTC. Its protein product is CASSLGDSTYEQYF.

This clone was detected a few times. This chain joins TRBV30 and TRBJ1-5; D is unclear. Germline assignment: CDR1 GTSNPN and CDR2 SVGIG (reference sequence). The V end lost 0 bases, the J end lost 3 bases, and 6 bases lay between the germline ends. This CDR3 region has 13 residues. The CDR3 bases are TGTGCCTGGAGTGTGTCACTCAATCAGCCCCAGCATTTT. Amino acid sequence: CAWSVSLNQPQHF.

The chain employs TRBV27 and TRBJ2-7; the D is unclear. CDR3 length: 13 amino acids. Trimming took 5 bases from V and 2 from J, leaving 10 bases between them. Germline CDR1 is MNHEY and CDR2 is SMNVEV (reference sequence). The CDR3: CASSRTATYEQYF. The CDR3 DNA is TGTGCCAGCAGTCGGACGGCGACCTACGAGCAGTACTTC.

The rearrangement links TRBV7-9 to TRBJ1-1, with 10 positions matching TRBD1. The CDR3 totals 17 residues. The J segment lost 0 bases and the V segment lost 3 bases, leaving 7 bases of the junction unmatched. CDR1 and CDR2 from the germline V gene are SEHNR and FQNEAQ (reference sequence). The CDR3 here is CASSFLEDRGVNTEAFF. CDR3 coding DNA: TGTGCCAGCAGCTTTTTAGAGGACAGGGGGGTGAACACTGAAGCTTTCTTT.

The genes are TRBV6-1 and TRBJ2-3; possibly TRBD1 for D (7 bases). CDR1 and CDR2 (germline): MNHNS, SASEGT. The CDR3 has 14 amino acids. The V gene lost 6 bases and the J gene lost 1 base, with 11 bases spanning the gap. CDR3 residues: CASREGAGTDTQYF. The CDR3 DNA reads TGTGCCAGCAGGGAGGGGGCCGGCACAGATACGCAGTATTTT.

CDR3 bases: TGTGCCAGCAGGCTGCAGGGGGCCTTAAATTCACCCCTCCACTTT. Its protein is CASRLQGALNSPLHF. The chain uses TRBV2 and TRBJ1-6, with 8 nucleotides matching TRBD1. After removal of 6 bases from V and 7 bases from J, the junction contained 8 bases not matched to a gene. The CDR3 loop spans 15 amino acids. Looked up from germline, CDR1 is SNHLY and CDR2 is FYNNEI.

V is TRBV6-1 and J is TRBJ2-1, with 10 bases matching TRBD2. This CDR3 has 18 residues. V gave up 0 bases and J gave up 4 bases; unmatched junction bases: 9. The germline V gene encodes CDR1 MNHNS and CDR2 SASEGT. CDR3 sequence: CASSEARTLAGGYNEQFF. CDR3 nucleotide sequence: TGTGCCAGCAGTGAAGCGAGAACATTAGCGGGAGGATACAATGAGCAGTTCTTC.

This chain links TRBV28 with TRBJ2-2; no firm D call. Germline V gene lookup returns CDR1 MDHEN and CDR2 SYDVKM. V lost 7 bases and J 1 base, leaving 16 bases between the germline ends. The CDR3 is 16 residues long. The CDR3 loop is CASNLGWKGNTGELFF. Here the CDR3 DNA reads TGTGCCAGCAATCTGGGTTGGAAGGGGAACACCGGGGAGCTGTTTTTT.

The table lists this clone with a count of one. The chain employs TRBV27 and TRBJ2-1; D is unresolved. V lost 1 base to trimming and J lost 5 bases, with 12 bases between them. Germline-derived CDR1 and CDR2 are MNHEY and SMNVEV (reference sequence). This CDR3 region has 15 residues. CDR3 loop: CASSLLGYIDNEQFF. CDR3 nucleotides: TGTGCCAGCAGTTTATTGGGTTATATCGACAATGAGCAGTTCTTC.

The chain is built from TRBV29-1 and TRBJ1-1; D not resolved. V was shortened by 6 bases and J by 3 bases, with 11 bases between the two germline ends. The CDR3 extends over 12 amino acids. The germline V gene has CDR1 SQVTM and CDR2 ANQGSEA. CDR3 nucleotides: TGCAGCGTCCAACCTTGGGACACTGAAGCTTTCTTT. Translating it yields CSVQPWDTEAFF.

The CDR3 sequence: CASRHANEQFF. In nucleotides, the CDR3 is TGTGCCAGCAGACACGCCAATGAGCAGTTCTTC. The gene calls are TRBV5-8 and TRBJ2-1; D is unclear. V lost 5 bases and J 6 bases, leaving 6 bases between the germline ends. This CDR3 comprises 11 residues. The germline gives CDR1 SGHTS, CDR2 YDEGEE.

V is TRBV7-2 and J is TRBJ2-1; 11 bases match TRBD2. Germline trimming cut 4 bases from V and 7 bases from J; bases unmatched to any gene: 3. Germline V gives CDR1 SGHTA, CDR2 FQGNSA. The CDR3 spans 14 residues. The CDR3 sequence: CASSYTSGSNEQFF. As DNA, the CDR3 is TGTGCCAGCAGCTATACTAGCGGGAGTAATGAGCAGTTCTTC.

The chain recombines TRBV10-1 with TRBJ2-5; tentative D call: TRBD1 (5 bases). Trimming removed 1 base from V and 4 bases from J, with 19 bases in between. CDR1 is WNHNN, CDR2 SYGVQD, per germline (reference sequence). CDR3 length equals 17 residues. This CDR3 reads CASSELSYPWQGETQYF. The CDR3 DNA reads TGCGCCAGCAGTGAGTTGAGTTATCCATGGCAGGGAGAGACCCAGTACTTC.

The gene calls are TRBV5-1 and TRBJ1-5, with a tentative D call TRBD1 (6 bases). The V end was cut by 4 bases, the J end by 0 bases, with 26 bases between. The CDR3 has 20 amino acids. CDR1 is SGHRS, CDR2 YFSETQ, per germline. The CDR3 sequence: CASSRSTTGQKMDSNQPQHF. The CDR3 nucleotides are TGCGCCAGCAGCCGGAGCACTACGGGACAAAAGATGGATAGCAATCAGCCCCAGCATTTT. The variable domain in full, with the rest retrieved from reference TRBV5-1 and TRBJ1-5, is KAGVTQTPRYLIKTRGQQVTLSCSPISGHRSVSWYQQTPGQGLQFLFEYFSETQRNKGNFPGRFSGRQFSNSRSEMNVSTLELGDSALYLCASSRSTTGQKMDSNQPQHFGDGTRLSIL.

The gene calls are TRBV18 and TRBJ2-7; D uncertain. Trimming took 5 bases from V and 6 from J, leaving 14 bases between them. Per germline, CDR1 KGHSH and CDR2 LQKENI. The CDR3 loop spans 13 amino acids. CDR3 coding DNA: TGTGCCAGCTCAGGGGATCAGGTGGGCGAGCAGTACTTC. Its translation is CASSGDQVGEQYF.

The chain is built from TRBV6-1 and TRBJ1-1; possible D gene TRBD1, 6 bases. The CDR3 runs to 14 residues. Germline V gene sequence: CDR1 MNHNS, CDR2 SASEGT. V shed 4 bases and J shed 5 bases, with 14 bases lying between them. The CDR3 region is CASSAGQFSTEAFF. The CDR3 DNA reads TGTGCCAGCAGTGCTGGACAGTTTAGTACTGAAGCTTTCTTT.

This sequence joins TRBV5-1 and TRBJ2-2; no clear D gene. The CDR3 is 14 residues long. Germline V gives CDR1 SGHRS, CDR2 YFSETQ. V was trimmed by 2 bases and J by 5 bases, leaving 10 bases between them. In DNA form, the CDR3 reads TGCGCCAGCAGCTTTCTCCCCGAAACCGGGGAGCTGTTTTTT. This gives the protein CASSFLPETGELFF.

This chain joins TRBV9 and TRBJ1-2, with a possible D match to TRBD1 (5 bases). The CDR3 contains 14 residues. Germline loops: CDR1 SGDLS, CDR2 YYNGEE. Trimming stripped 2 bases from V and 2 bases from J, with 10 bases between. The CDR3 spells CASSVTGTNYGYTF. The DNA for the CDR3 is TGTGCCAGCAGCGTTACAGGAACGAACTATGGCTACACCTTC.

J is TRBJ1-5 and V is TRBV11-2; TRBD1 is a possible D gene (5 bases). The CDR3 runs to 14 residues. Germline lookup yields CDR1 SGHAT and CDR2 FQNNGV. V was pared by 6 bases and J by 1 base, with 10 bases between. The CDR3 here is CASSRTLSNQPQHF. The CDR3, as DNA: TGTGCCAGCAGTCGGACATTAAGCAATCAGCCCCAGCATTTT.